One sample yielded the 3 T cell receptor beta chains listed below, sequenced in a study of T cells after yellow fever vaccination. TCRdb called the 5' RACE reads again in MiXCR, with one record for every CDR3 protein. This table has around 50,000 distinct CDR3 sequences, around 6.5% appearing once. The source material was PBMCs, either bulk or a sorted T-cell subset (CD4+, CD8+, memory, or dextramer-sorted; not recorded which), sampled 45 days after the yellow fever booster vaccination. These receptors all come from a man aged 25 to 45 who received the YFV17D yellow fever vaccine.

This clonotype was counted many times. The chain employs TRBV20-1 and TRBJ2-7; D uncertain. Germline CDR1 reads DFQATT; CDR2 reads SNEGSKA (reference sequence). V gave up 3 bases and J gave up 3 bases, with 18 bases separating them. The length of the CDR3 is 15 residues. CDR3 DNA: TGCAGTGCTAGGAAGGCTGGTAGCACGGTCTACGAGCAGTACTTC. Translated: CSARKAGSTVYEQYF.

This clonotype is medium-sized. The chain employs TRBV18 and TRBJ2-7; no reliable D call. V was shortened by 6 bases and J by 4 bases, with 7 bases between the two germline ends. The CDR3 is 11 amino acids. The germline CDR1 and CDR2 sequences are KGHSH and LQKENI. The CDR3 DNA reads TGTGCCAGCTCGCCGGAGTACGAGCAGTACTTC. Amino acid sequence: CASSPEYEQYF.

The J gene is TRBJ2-5, the V gene TRBV20-1; 13 positions agree with TRBD2. Germline CDR1 and CDR2: DFQATT and SNEGSKA (reference sequence). The CDR3 sequence is 14 residues long. V lost 1 base, J lost 8 bases, and 4 bases stayed unmatched. CDR3: CSARGLAGGDTQYF. Here the CDR3 DNA reads TGCAGTGCTAGAGGACTAGCGGGAGGAGACACCCAGTACTTC.